This TCR beta chain comes out of a study of shared clonotypes between healthy human individuals. On the study more broadly: The people who gave samples were a couple of women and a few men aged 18 to 49.

Clones were sequenced by immunoSEQ multiplex PCR, and TCRdb holds only the in-frame ones, with some missing. The repertoire includes around 2.5 million clones, approximately 94% of them detected once, and approximately 0.37% sits in the top ten. The clonotype originates from a man aged 18 to 29 in good health. Some clones in this sample may be carry-over from other donors' samples. The material sequenced was naive CD4+ T cells from PBMCs. Noted subset: CD45RA+ positively selected.

Written as DNA, the CDR3 is TGCGCCAGCAGCCCGGCCCTCCAAGGAATCTATGGCTACACCTTC. Translating it yields CASSPALQGIYGYTF. V usage is TRBV5-1 and J usage is TRBJ1-2, with D unclear. V shed 4 bases and J shed 4 bases, with 17 bases lying between them. The CDR3 extends over 15 amino acids. Germline V gene lookup returns CDR1 SGHRS and CDR2 YFSETQ.